Reported below is one TCR beta chain. TCRdb analysed the RT-PCR reads with MiXCR anew, one entry per CDR3 protein. The sample contains more than 550,000 distinct CDR3 sequences, around 14% of which appear only once. The sequenced sample was memory CD4+ T cells from blood. This clonotype was sampled from a female donor in good health, serving as a healthy control.

The CDR3: CASSWSATLANQETQYF. Written as DNA, the CDR3 is TGCGCCAGCAGCTGGTCAGCAACTCTAGCGAACCAAGAGACCCAGTACTTC. The chain links TRBV5-1 to TRBJ2-5; D possibly corresponds to TRBD2 (6 bases). CDR3 size: 17 residues. The V gene lost 3 bases and the J gene lost 0 bases, with 18 bases spanning the gap. Germline V gives CDR1 SGHRS, CDR2 YFSETQ.